This TCR beta chain originates from a study of blood T cell repertoires in COVID-19. About the research overall: Samples came from the United States, Italy and Spain, spanning acute and convalescent COVID-19. Nucleic acid was either cDNA or gDNA, and it came from T cells, B-cell-depleted T cells, or PBMCs.

This clone was counted only a few times. V shed 5 bases and J 8 bases; nucleotides not matched to a gene: 8. CDR1 is SQVTM and CDR2 is ANQGSEA in the germline V gene. The CDR3 runs 13 residues. Original analysis: Amplification with reference gene primers provided the estimates of nucleated cell counts. The method was immunoSEQ multiplex PCR; TCRdb's version includes in-frame clones alone and lacks a portion of them. The V and J calls and clone size come from that table; D and trimming were worked out from the DNA. The sample carries about 97,000 clones, approximately 87% recorded once. The sequenced sample was peripheral blood. The TCR sequence derives from a human donor in a cohort sampled during active COVID-19. V is TRBV29-1 and J is TRBJ2-1; TRBD2 agrees at 8 bases. This CDR3 is CSVSKREIHEQFF. CDR3 bases: TGCAGCGTTTCGAAGCGGGAGATCCATGAGCAGTTCTTC.